The following is a T cell receptor (beta chain) sequence with its context. Its antigen is unidentified. TCRdb used MiXCR to reprocess the RACE reads, holding one entry per CDR3 protein. The sample includes 85,000 to 100,000 distinct CDR3 sequences, around 25% seen only once; the top ten take 9% to 12%. Germline CDR1 reads MNHEY; CDR2 reads SMNVEV (reference sequence). The V gene end was trimmed by 5 bases and the J gene end by 5 bases; junction bases not matched to a gene: 11. The CDR3 runs 15 residues. The sample's time point: patch test 3, about 24 weeks after DPC sensitization. Treatment specified: therapeutic diphenylcyclopropenone sensitization with weekly scalp DPC. This entry comes from a study of human T cells and chemical hapten exposure. Overall study results and limits: Expanded TCRs showed more large CDR3 clusters than pre-sensitization or healthy control sets.

The chain is built from TRBV27 and TRBJ2-5; 7 bases agree with TRBD2. Sequences were derived from whole blood, sampled in connection with sensitization to the hapten diphenylcyclopropenone (DPC). The TCR was taken from a man aged 35 to 55 with alopecia areata. Some clones in this sample may be carry-over from other donors' samples. The CDR3 sequence is CASSPRPGGGETQYF. In DNA, the CDR3 is TGTGCCAGCAGTCCCCGTCCGGGGGGAGGTGAGACCCAGTACTTC.